A single sample gave rise to the 26 T cell receptor beta chains below, sequenced in a study of STAT5B mutations in CD4+ large granular lymphocyte leukemia. The assay was immunoSEQ multiplex PCR, and TCRdb's table has in-frame clones only and misses some. This table has 34,000 or so clones, about 85% appearing once. The sequenced sample consisted of CD4+ T cells from blood buffy coats. The receptors were gathered from a human donor in good health.

The CDR3 coding sequence is TGTGCCTGGAGTCCCCGTTCGTCTGGGGCCAACGTCCTGACTTTC. Amino acids: CAWSPRSSGANVLTF. V and J are TRBV30 and TRBJ2-6; D gene ambiguous. Trimming removed 2 bases at V and 1 base at J, with 9 bases between. CDR1 is GTSNPN, CDR2 SVGIG, per germline (reference sequence). The length of the CDR3 is 15 residues. The full variable domain, rest sourced from reference TRBV30 and TRBJ2-6, is SQTIHQWPATLVQPVGSPLSLECTVEGTSNPNLYWYRQAAGRGLQLLFYSVGIGQISSEVPQNLSASRPQDRQFILSSKKLLLSDSGFYLCAWSPRSSGANVLTFGAGSRLTVL.

V usage is TRBV11-2 and J usage is TRBJ2-7; D is perhaps TRBD1 (5 bases). CDR1 is SGHAT, CDR2 FQNNGV, per germline. The CDR3 consists of 14 residues. Trimming removed 4 bases from V and 0 bases from J, with 10 bases in between. The CDR3 DNA is TGTGCCAGCAGCTCTTCTCAGGGCTCCTACGAGCAGTACTTC. The encoded protein is CASSSSQGSYEQYF.

The rearrangement joins TRBV19 to TRBJ1-2, with TRBD1 matching over 7 bases. Trimming took 5 bases from V and 1 from J; bases not matched to a gene: 4. The CDR3 contains 14 residues. CDR1 and CDR2 from the germline V gene are LNHDA and SQIVND (reference sequence). CDR3 nucleotide sequence: TGTGCCAGTAGTCGACAGGGATATAACTATGGCTACACCTTC. As protein: CASSRQGYNYGYTF.

The table lists this clone with a few counts. The genes are TRBV14 and TRBJ1-1; D is perhaps TRBD1 (5 bases). CDR1 and CDR2 (germline): SGHDN, FVKESK. V shed 3 bases and J shed 6 bases, with 17 bases lying between them. CDR3 length: 15 residues. CDR3 protein: CASSHRTSSVAEAFF. The CDR3 DNA reads TGTGCCAGCAGCCACAGGACATCCTCAGTCGCTGAAGCTTTCTTT.

The rearrangement uses TRBV27 and TRBJ1-1; D perhaps matches TRBD1 (6 bases). Germline values: CDR1 MNHEY, CDR2 SMNVEV (reference sequence). V was clipped by 0 bases and J by 1 base, with 9 bases between them. This CDR3 spans 15 amino acids. The CDR3 loop reads CASSLSGARNTEAFF. Written as DNA, the CDR3 is TGTGCCAGCAGTTTATCGGGGGCGCGGAACACTGAAGCTTTCTTT.

The J gene is TRBJ2-5, the V gene TRBV5-8, with TRBD2 identical over 11 bases. V dropped 4 bases and J dropped 4; count of bases not matched to a gene: 12. Germline lookup yields CDR1 SGHTS and CDR2 YDEGEE. CDR3 length: 17 residues. The DNA of the CDR3 is TGTGCCAGCAGCGGTATCCTAGCGGGAGGCCCCGGAGAGACCCAGTACTTC. This translates into CASSGILAGGPGETQYF.

The V gene is TRBV5-4, the J gene TRBJ2-4; TRBD1 agrees at 8 bases. The germline V gene encodes CDR1 SGHNT and CDR2 YYREEE (reference sequence). The V and J ends lost 0 bases and 6 bases, in that order; junction bases with no gene match: 5. This CDR3 region has 15 residues. Here the CDR3 reads CASSLDRGVGNIQYF. CDR3 sequence (DNA): TGTGCCAGCAGCTTGGACAGGGGGGTGGGAAACATTCAGTACTTC. Using reference TRBV5-4 and TRBJ2-4 for the parts outside the CDR3, the full variable domain is ETGVTQSPTHLIKTRGQQVTLRCSSQSGHNTVSWYQQALGQGPQFIFQYYREEENGRGNFPPRFSGLQFPNYSSELNVNALELDDSALYLCASSLDRGVGNIQYFGAGTRLSVL.

J is TRBJ2-7 and V is TRBV7-2; D is ambiguous. The CDR3 is made up of 14 amino acids. V lost 1 base to trimming and J lost 1 base, with 8 bases between them. Germline V lookup: CDR1 SGHTA, CDR2 FQGNSA. DNA of the CDR3: TGTGCCAGCAGCTTAGAGGTCCCGTCCTACGAGCAGTACTTC. The encoded protein is CASSLEVPSYEQYF.

This chain joins TRBV27 and TRBJ2-1; D is ambiguous. The CDR3 runs to 14 residues. Germline CDR1 is MNHEY and CDR2 is SMNVEV (reference sequence). V was pared by 1 base and J by 0 bases, with 4 bases between. Written as DNA, the CDR3 is TGTGCCAGCAGTTTATGGAGCTCCTACAATGAGCAGTTCTTC. Protein sequence: CASSLWSSYNEQFF.

The chain carries TRBV6-5 and TRBJ1-1; 7 nucleotides align to TRBD1. There are 14 residues in the CDR3. CDR1 MNHEY and CDR2 SVGAGI come from the germline V gene. V shed 8 bases and J 1 base; nucleotides not matched to a gene: 7. CDR3 in DNA: TGTGCCAGCGGACCGGGACAGTCGAACACTGAAGCTTTCTTT. This sequence encodes CASGPGQSNTEAFF.

The chain has TRBV5-8 and TRBJ2-7; TRBD1 agrees at 8 bases. Germline values: CDR1 SGHTS, CDR2 YDEGEE. V lost 4 bases and J lost 5; bases outside the gene matches: 2. The CDR3 covers 12 residues. CDR3 sequence reads: CASSRTGNEQYF. The CDR3 DNA sequence: TGTGCCAGCAGCCGGACAGGGAACGAGCAGTACTTC.

This chain uses TRBV7-9 with TRBJ2-7, with a possible D match to TRBD1 (5 bases). V was trimmed by 4 bases and J by 0 bases, leaving 13 bases between them. The CDR3 loop spans 15 amino acids. Germline V gene lookup returns CDR1 SEHNR and CDR2 FQNEAQ (reference sequence). CDR3 DNA sequence: TGTGCCAGCAGCTCGCAGGGTGGGCTCTCCTACGAGCAGTACTTC. Protein sequence: CASSSQGGLSYEQYF.

The genes are TRBV28 and TRBJ1-4; possible D gene TRBD1, 6 bases. V lost 6 bases and J 6 bases, leaving 11 bases between the germline ends. The CDR3 has 13 residues. Germline values: CDR1 MDHEN, CDR2 SYDVKM. The DNA for the CDR3 is TGTGCCAGCAGATCAGGGGCGGATGAAAAACTGTTTTTT. This encodes CASRSGADEKLFF.

This chain links TRBV19 with TRBJ1-5; maybe TRBD1 (5 bases). Germline loops: CDR1 LNHDA, CDR2 SQIVND (reference sequence). V shed 6 bases and J shed 0 bases, with 15 bases lying between them. CDR3 length equals 16 residues. This chain's CDR3 is CASSSPHRNSNQPQHF. CDR3 nucleotide sequence: TGTGCCAGTAGCTCACCCCACAGGAATAGCAATCAGCCCCAGCATTTT. Full variable domain (remainder filled in from reference TRBV19 and TRBJ1-5): DGGITQSPKYLFRKEGQNVTLSCEQNLNHDAMYWYRQDPGQGLRLIYYSQIVNDFQKGDIAEGYSVSREKKESFPLTVTSAQKNPTAFYLCASSSPHRNSNQPQHFGDGTRLSIL.

This chain joins TRBV29-1 and TRBJ2-7; the D gene is possibly TRBD1 (5 bases). Germline lookup yields CDR1 SQVTM and CDR2 ANQGSEA. The CDR3 is made up of 13 amino acids. V was clipped by 4 bases and J by 2 bases, with 12 bases between them. The chain's CDR3 is CSVGFRAPYEQYF. The CDR3 DNA reads as TGCAGCGTTGGTTTCAGGGCTCCCTACGAGCAGTACTTC.

This clone was counted once. The chain combines TRBV7-3 with TRBJ1-1; D is uncertain. The V and J ends lost 1 base and 0 bases respectively, with 3 bases between them. This CDR3 is built from 13 residues. Germline V gene sequence: CDR1 SGHTA, CDR2 FQGTGA. The CDR3 region has the DNA TGTGCCAGCAGCTTAAGCGTGAACACTGAAGCTTTCTTT. This translates into CASSLSVNTEAFF. Complete variable domain (other parts from reference TRBV7-3 and TRBJ1-1): GAGVSQTPSNKVTEKGKYVELRCDPISGHTALYWYRQSLGQGPEFLIYFQGTGAADDSGLPNDRFFAVRPEGSVSTLKIQRTERGDSAVYLCASSLSVNTEAFFGQGTRLTVV.

This clone was observed a handful of times. The chain joins TRBV30 to TRBJ1-2, with 7 bases aligning to TRBD1. CDR1 and CDR2 (germline): GTSNPN, SVGIG (reference sequence). This CDR3 region has 12 residues. The V segment lost 2 bases and the J segment 8 bases; nucleotides outside the gene matches: 5. CDR3 DNA sequence: TGTGCCTGGAGTTCCACAGGGGACGGCTACACCTTC. The encoded protein is CAWSSTGDGYTF.

The chain links TRBV19 to TRBJ2-7; 7 bases map to TRBD1. Losses at the gene ends were 2 bases for V and 2 bases for J; bases not matched to a gene: 6. Germline V gives CDR1 LNHDA, CDR2 SQIVND (reference sequence). The CDR3 is 15 amino acids. CDR3 region: CASSIRPGQTYEQYF. Here the CDR3 DNA reads TGTGCCAGTAGTATACGCCCGGGACAGACCTACGAGCAGTACTTC.

V and J are TRBV30 and TRBJ2-5; D uncertain. Trimming cost V 1 base and J 2 bases, with 8 bases left between them. The CDR3 length is 13 residues. Germline values: CDR1 GTSNPN, CDR2 SVGIG (reference sequence). CDR3 nucleotides: TGTGCCTGGAGTGGACACCGACAAGAGACCCAGTACTTC. This codes for CAWSGHRQETQYF. The full variable domain, completed using reference TRBV30 and TRBJ2-5, is SQTIHQWPATLVQPVGSPLSLECTVEGTSNPNLYWYRQAAGRGLQLLFYSVGIGQISSEVPQNLSASRPQDRQFILSSKKLLLSDSGFYLCAWSGHRQETQYFGPGTRLLVL.

V is TRBV19 and J is TRBJ1-4, with TRBD1 matching 10 bases. Germline V gives CDR1 LNHDA, CDR2 SQIVND (reference sequence). The CDR3 has 16 amino acids. After removal of 4 bases from V and 4 bases from J, the junction contained 6 bases not matched to a gene. The CDR3 nucleotides read TGTGCCAGTAGTACCCCGGGACAGGGGTTTAATGAAAAACTGTTTTTT. Amino acid sequence: CASSTPGQGFNEKLFF. Looking up the rest from reference TRBV19 and TRBJ1-4 gives the full variable domain: DGGITQSPKYLFRKEGQNVTLSCEQNLNHDAMYWYRQDPGQGLRLIYYSQIVNDFQKGDIAEGYSVSREKKESFPLTVTSAQKNPTAFYLCASSTPGQGFNEKLFFGSGTQLSVL.

The chain combines TRBV29-1 with TRBJ1-1, with D hard to call. The CDR3 covers 11 residues. Germline assignment: CDR1 SQVTM and CDR2 ANQGSEA. The V gene lost 6 bases and the J gene lost 1 base, with 6 bases spanning the gap. DNA of the CDR3: TGCAGCGTAAACGCGAACACTGAAGCTTTCTTT. Protein product: CSVNANTEAFF. The full variable domain, completed using reference TRBV29-1 and TRBJ1-1, is SAVISQKPSRDICQRGTSLTIQCQVDSQVTMMFWYRQQPGQSLTLIATANQGSEATYESGFVIDKFPISRPNLTFSTLTVSNMSPEDSSIYLCSVNANTEAFFGQGTRLTVV.

The gene calls are TRBV6-6 and TRBJ2-3; TRBD1 is a possible D gene (5 bases). This CDR3 comprises 15 residues. In germline, CDR1 is MNHNY, CDR2 SVGAGI (reference sequence). V was pared by 5 bases and J by 6 bases, with 18 bases between. The CDR3 DNA sequence: TGTGCCAGCAGTGTACAGGATAGGCTGGGGGATACGCAGTATTTT. It yields the protein CASSVQDRLGDTQYF.

The V and J genes are TRBV2 and TRBJ1-4; D is uncertain. The CDR3 runs to 15 residues. CDR1 and CDR2 (germline): SNHLY, FYNNEI. Between the trimmed V and J ends, which lost 6 bases and 8 bases, there was a span of 19 bases. CDR3 nucleotides: TGTGCCAGCAGGAAAACGGGAGGACGAGAAGAAAAACTGTTTTTT. Translated: CASRKTGGREEKLFF.

The chain uses TRBV28 and TRBJ1-1; possibly TRBD1 for D (5 bases). The germline V and J ends were trimmed by 3 bases and 4 bases, with 12 bases remaining between them. The CDR3 consists of 14 residues. The germline CDR1 and CDR2 sequences are MDHEN and SYDVKM. Here the CDR3 reads CASSLSWGATEAFF. CDR3 DNA sequence: TGTGCCAGCAGTTTGTCTTGGGGCGCCACTGAAGCTTTCTTT.

The rearrangement joins TRBV28 to TRBJ1-2, with 8 nucleotides matching TRBD1. Trimming took 4 bases from V and 4 from J; bases not matched to a gene: 8. Germline V gene lookup returns CDR1 MDHEN and CDR2 SYDVKM. The CDR3 spans 15 residues. The CDR3 is CASSSSTTGGYGYTF. The CDR3 DNA reads as TGTGCCAGCAGTTCCTCGACCACAGGGGGCTATGGCTACACCTTC.

The rearrangement joins TRBV2 to TRBJ1-5; D is unresolved. The CDR3 is made up of 12 amino acids. V lost 6 bases to trimming and J lost 3 bases, with 6 bases between them. The germline CDR1 and CDR2 sequences are SNHLY and FYNNEI. DNA of the CDR3: TGTGCCAGCAGGCCAGACAATCAGCCCCAGCATTTT. Translation gives CASRPDNQPQHF. The complete variable domain, with remaining parts taken from reference TRBV2 and TRBJ1-5, reads EPEVTQTPSHQVTQMGQEVILRCVPISNHLYFYWYRQILGQKVEFLVSFYNNEISEKSEIFDDQFSVERPDGSNFTLKIRSTKLEDSAMYFCASRPDNQPQHFGDGTRLSIL.